This TCR beta chain derives from a study of OX40 agonist ivuxolimab in advanced cancers. Libraries were prepared by immunoSEQ multiplex PCR; TCRdb keeps only in-frame clonotypes and omits some of them. Of about 76,000 clones detected, approximately 85% appear once; the ten largest clones hold under 0.75%. Study results and limitations: Certain nonresponding patients likewise had low normalized T-cell clonal expansion. Clonal expansion by week 6 occurred in CD4+ and CD8+ blood T cells (at 0.1 to 3.0 mg/kg).

Note on this clone: As yet, its antigen is unknown.

Trimming removed 4 bases from V and 3 bases from J; junction bases left unmatched: 4. CDR1 is SNHLY, CDR2 FYNNEI, per germline. There are 14 residues in the CDR3. This sequence joins TRBV2 and TRBJ1-2; 8 bases line up with TRBD1. The sample was CD4+ or CD8+ T cells sorted from blood, taken in a trial of the OX40 agonist ivuxolimab. This TCR was recovered from an adult with an advanced solid tumor such as melanoma, head and neck, liver or kidney cancer. CDR3 DNA sequence: TGTGCCAGCAGTGTGGACAGGGTGGACTATGGCTACACCTTC. Protein: CASSVDRVDYGYTF.